The rows below give T cell receptor beta chains drawn from one sample of a study of shared clonotypes between healthy human individuals. TCRdb keeps only in-frame clones here, not all; method: immunoSEQ multiplex PCR. The sample shows roughly 500,000 clones, less than 85% of them seen only once. Input material: PBMCs. The source is a woman between 35 and 50 years old in good health. Some clones in this sample may be carry-over from other donors' samples. Each CDR3 is given with its conserved first and last residue. D genes are given only for firm matches. Clone size is given for some rows only: seen once, a few or many times, or a class if the clone is expanded.

TRBJ2-3 | - | TRBD1 | TRBV18 | TGTGCCAGCTCACCCCGGACAGGGGCAGATACGCAGTATTTT | CASSPRTGADTQYF
TRBJ1-5 | - | TRBD1 | TRBV5-4 | TGTGCCAGCAGCTTGGCCTCCGGGACAGGTAATCAGCCCCAGCATTTT | CASSLASGTGNQPQHF
TRBJ1-5 | - | - | TRBV4-3 | TGCGCCAGCAGCCCCCATCTAAGGGCAGGGCAGCCCCAGCATTTT | CASSPHLRAGQPQHF
TRBJ2-1 | - | - | TRBV11-3 | TGTGCCAGCAGCTCTAGAGGGAGCTCCTACAATGAGCAGTTCTTC | CASSSRGSSYNEQFF
TRBJ2-7 | - | - | TRBV7-2 | TGTGCCAGCAGCCTCGCGGGGACCTACGAGCAGTACTTC | CASSLAGTYEQYF
TRBJ1-3 | - | - | TRBV6-5 | TGTGCCAGCAGGGGCAGCTCTGGAAACACCATATATTTT | CASRGSSGNTIYF
TRBJ2-7 | - | - | TRBV27 | TGTGCCAGCAGTGCGAGGGGGGAATGGGCCGAGCAGTACTTC | CASSARGEWAEQYF
TRBJ2-4 | few | TRBD2 | TRBV4-3 | TGCGCCAGCAGCTCCAGACTAGCGGGAGGGCCGAAAAACATTCAGTACTTC | CASSSRLAGGPKNIQYF
TRBJ2-5 | few | TRBD2 | TRBV7-2 | TGTGCCAGCAGCTTAAGGGGCTGGCGGGAGGGCTACCAAGAGACCCAGTACTTC | CASSLRGWREGYQETQYF
TRBJ1-2 | - | - | TRBV5-1 | TGCGCCAGCAGCCCCAGGGTGGGGGGCTACACCTTC | CASSPRVGGYTF
TRBJ2-7 | - | TRBD2 | TRBV4-1 | TGCGCCAGCAGCCAACTTATAGCGGGAGACGACGAGCAGTACTTC | CASSQLIAGDDEQYF
TRBJ2-7 | - | TRBD1 | TRBV7-9 | TGTGCCAGCAGCATAAACCAGGACAGGGTGGGGGAGCAGTACTTC | CASSINQDRVGEQYF
TRBJ1-1 | - | TRBD1 | TRBV7-6 | TGTGCCAGCAGCTCCTGGGACAGCAAGAACACTGAAGCTTTCTTT | CASSSWDSKNTEAFF
TRBJ2-6 | - | - | TRBV30 | TGTGCCTGGGACAGCAGCTCTGGGGCCAACGTCCTGACTTTC | CAWDSSSGANVLTF
TRBJ2-7 | - | - | TRBV28 | TGTGCCAGCAGATCTGGACAGACCTACGAGCAGTACTTC | CASRSGQTYEQYF
TRBJ2-7 | once | - | TRBV28 | TGTGCCAGCAGTTTAAAGGGGTACTGGCCCTACGAGCAGTACTTC | CASSLKGYWPYEQYF
TRBJ1-1 | - | - | TRBV10-3 | TGTGCCATCAGGGACCAACAGTTCGGGATTAACACTGAAGCTTTCTTT | CAIRDQQFGINTEAFF
TRBJ2-6 | - | - | TRBV7-3 | TGTGCCAGCAGCCCACCAGTTCAAACCAGCTCTGGGGCCAACGTCCTGACTTTC | CASSPPVQTSSGANVLTF
TRBJ2-3 | - | - | TRBV5-1 | TGCGCCAGCAGCCATGGCCGGTCAGGGTTCACAGATACGCAGTATTTT | CASSHGRSGFTDTQYF
TRBJ2-3 | - | TRBD2 | TRBV10-3 | TGTGCCATCAGCCGGACTAGCAATTTTGGAGATACGCAGTATTTT | CAISRTSNFGDTQYF
TRBJ1-1 | - | - | TRBV5-1 | TGCGCCAGCAGCTTATCTTCAGGGGTCACTGAAGCTTTCTTT | CASSLSSGVTEAFF
TRBJ1-5 | - | TRBD1 | TRBV19 | TGTGCCAGTAGTACTAACAGGGGGGCGCAGCCCCAGCATTTT | CASSTNRGAQPQHF
TRBJ1-2 | - | TRBD1 | TRBV5-8 | TGTGCCAGCAGCCTTACAGGGGGGGTGTATGGCTACACCTTC | CASSLTGGVYGYTF
TRBJ2-5 | - | TRBD2 | TRBV10-2 | TGCGCCAGCAGTGAGACCGGACTAGCGGGAGGGCCACCCTGGGAGACCCAGTACTTC | CASSETGLAGGPPWETQYF
TRBJ2-5 | - | TRBD1 | TRBV10-3 | TGTGCCATCGGGGGACAGACAGGACAAGAGACCCAGTACTTC | CAIGGQTGQETQYF
TRBJ2-7 | - | TRBD2 | TRBV10-3 | TGTGCCACCCGACTAGCGGGGGGGGCCTACGAGCAGTACTTC | CATRLAGGAYEQYF
TRBJ1-1 | - | - | TRBV14 | TGTGCCAGCAGCCAAGATTCCGGCACTGAAGCTTTCTTT | CASSQDSGTEAFF
TRBJ2-2 | - | TRBD1 | TRBV29-1 | TGCAGCGTCAAACAGGGGCCCACGAACACCGGGGAGCTGTTTTTT | CSVKQGPTNTGELFF
TRBJ1-4 | once | - | TRBV5-1 | TGCGCCACCCGTAGGGCAACTAATGAAAAACTGTTTTTT | CATRRATNEKLFF